This is a list of T cell receptor beta chains from one sample in a study of T cells in Graves' hyperthyroidism and ophthalmopathy. A single record per CDR3 protein comes from TCRdb applying MiXCR to the multiplex PCR reads. This repertoire shows roughly 160,000 distinct CDR3 sequences, about 9% found once; its top ten account for 22%. Sequencing was carried out using blood. Receptor source: a young woman with Graves' hyperthyroidism that later progressed to Graves' ophthalmopathy. The CDR3 runs from the conserved cysteine through the conserved F or W.

v_call,cdr3_aa
TRBV24-1,CATSGPGRDYGYTF
TRBV7-8,CASSLEAASSSGNTIYF
TRBV6-1,CASSELTGGRSTGELFF
TRBV19,CASSSPQGTYNEQFF
TRBV7-2,CASSLTGQGASYEQYF
TRBV18,CASSSVLAGGQETQYF
TRBV2,CASTSRQSLNSPLHF
TRBV20-1,CSAYVWDRGRNEQFF
TRBV12-3/TRBV12-4,CASKYGTGVSGQLFF
TRBV30,CAWSYRTNTEAFF
TRBV6-4,CASSAAGGNEQFF
TRBV5-8,CASSLAQGAGEKLFF
TRBV7-3,CASSPRRGLNEQFF
TRBV19,CASKARGNTEAFF
TRBV25-1,CASTPLKLAGGPNEQFF
TRBV2,CASKGDSPLHF
TRBV20-1,CSAMVGAGRQPQHF
TRBV29-1,CSVIYPGPYEQYF
TRBV28,CASSLPSRRYNSPLHF
TRBV11-2,CASSLSQDSSYEQYF